Sequencing of this TCR beta chain was carried out in a study of T-cell reconstitution after alpha-beta-depleted transplantation in children. The CDR3 sequence is 13 residues long. V was cut by 1 base and J by 9 bases, with 9 bases left in between. Study findings and constraints: Newly produced T cells mostly provided counts and TCRbeta diversity after one year, as hyperexpanded clones declined. The origin of alpha-beta T cells about two months after transplant was reportedly several hundred expanded graft clones.

A TCRbeta library incorporating unique molecular identifiers was prepared. Via MiXCR, TCRdb re-called the PCR reads, giving one row per CDR3 protein. Here the sample spans 500,000 or so distinct CDR3 sequences, around 10% being singletons. Concerning this clonotype: What it recognizes is unknown.

The material was PBMCs, mostly from graft donor cells, obtained 180 days after TCRalphabeta/CD19-depleted stem cell transplant. The chain couples TRBV12-3 or TRBV12-4 to TRBJ1-4; weak D call: TRBD1 (5 bases). This sequence was found in a female patient aged 2-15 years who had a stem cell transplant for aplastic anemia, so the T cells may come from the graft donor. CDR3 protein: CASSLGGRQKLFF. The CDR3, as DNA: TGTGCCAGCAGTTTAGGGGGACGGCAAAAACTGTTTTTT.